This T cell receptor (beta chain) was profiled in a study of blood T cells in healthy people across ages (dated by TCRdb to the mid-2010s). General notes on the study: Template switching captured roughly one uniquely barcoded TCR beta cDNA molecule per two T cells in model experiments. Using deep sequencing normalized with unique cDNA molecular identifiers, the study measured how TCR beta repertoire diversity changes with age. The donors were divided into four age groups: young (average around 17 years), middle-aged (about 39), aged (about 60) and long-lived (nearly 85). To avoid experimental bias, donors of different ages were spread randomly across the sequencing lanes. Two additional independent replicas of 1 million unique cDNA reads from the same blood draw were analyzed for two donors (one aged 18 to 29 and one aged 80 or older). Results the study describes overall, beyond this receptor: Estimates of total diversity from one million sequenced T cells were regarded as lower bounds and underestimates. The long-lived group showed more naive CD4+ T cells, fewer expanded clones and increased TCR diversity than the aged group, suggesting age selection. Observed TCR beta diversity per million T cells fell roughly linearly with age, and a significant reduction was already apparent by age about 36. There was a strong correlation between observed TCR beta diversity and the percentage of naive T cells measured by flow cytometry. Conclusive comparison of naive and antigen-experienced compartments was prevented by the profiling of bulk unsorted PBMCs. Donor CMV infection status was unknown, potentially confounding age-related changes in expanded clonotypes.

In its sample, this clonotype was seen a few times. Its antigen target is currently unknown. Base qualities were left out, and no much larger clone turns up one base away. The roughly 38 donors, aged 6 to 90 years, were systemically healthy Caucasian individuals from Russia. Ten milliliters of peripheral blood were drawn from each donor into EDTA-treated Vacutainer tubes. Ficoll-Paque density-gradient centrifugation was used to isolate PBMCs, with at least 6 million per sample. Total RNA was extracted from PBMCs with Trizol reagent, with at least 6 micrograms obtained per sample. Naive CD45RAhigh/CD27high T cell percentages were measured by flow cytometry on a PBMC aliquot from every donor. Library generation was performed with 5' RACE. Sequencing used an Illumina HiSeq 2500. A second PCR of about 7 to 12 cycles was run with a J-beta primer mix and a sample-barcoded 5' primer. A template-switch 5' adaptor carrying 12 random nucleotides introduced a unique molecular identifier onto each TCR beta cDNA molecule. At least 2.5 million CDR3-containing paired-end reads were obtained from each sample. First-strand cDNA synthesis was performed from all RNA using the Mint cDNA synthesis kit, with priming by a TRBC-specific oligonucleotide. Following uracil-DNA glycosylase treatment, all cDNA underwent a first 18-cycle PCR with the universal primers M1SS and BC2_uni_R. Under the source paper's analysis protocol: Each sample was normalized by randomly selecting 1 million high-quality reads, each carrying a distinct molecular identifier. Reads with shared molecular identifiers were discarded instead of being binned into consensus sequences. MiTCR, set to a Q25 quality threshold and the strictest error-elimination algorithm, was used for CDR3 identification, clonotype clustering and error correction. Lower-bound total TCR beta diversity was estimated with a nonparametric unseen species model using Euler transformation. TCRdb reprocessing: public reads trimmed at Q25 with fastp, clones called with MiXCR, in-frame beta chains kept. Every entry covers one CDR3 protein and lists the most common genes and DNA from its rows. The V and J calls and clone size come from TCRdb's table, not from the authors' own analysis. This sample lists under 2,000,000 distinct CDR3 sequences; around half were detected once. The top ten constitute 2.1% of the sample.

The CDR3 spans 12 residues, from the cysteine through the phenylalanine. CDR3 DNA only is kept here, 36 bases in frame from base 1. The trim is 3 bases for V and 6 bases for J, with a gap of 8 bases between the germline ends. CDR1 and CDR2 were assigned from the germline V gene as ENHRY and SYGVKD. The clonotype was recovered from a woman aged 40 to 55 in good health. This receptor chain uses TRBV10-3 and TRBJ1-2; the D gene lacks a confident call. Source material: blood. The nucleotides read TGTGCCATCAGTGATGGTGGGAATGGCTACACCTTC. It codes for CAISDGGNGYTF.